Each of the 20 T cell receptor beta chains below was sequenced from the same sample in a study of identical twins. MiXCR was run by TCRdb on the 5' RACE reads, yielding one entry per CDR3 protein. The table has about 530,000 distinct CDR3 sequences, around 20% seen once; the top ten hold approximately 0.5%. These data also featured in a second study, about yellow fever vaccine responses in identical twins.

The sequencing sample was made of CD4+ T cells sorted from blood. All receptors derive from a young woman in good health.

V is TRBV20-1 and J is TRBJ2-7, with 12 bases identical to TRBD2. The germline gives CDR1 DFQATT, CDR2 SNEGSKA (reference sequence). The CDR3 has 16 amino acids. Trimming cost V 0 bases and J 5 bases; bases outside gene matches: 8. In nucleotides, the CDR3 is TGCAGTGCTAGAGATCCGCTAGCGGGGGGGCGGAACGAGCAGTACGTC. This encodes CSARDPLAGGRNEQYV.

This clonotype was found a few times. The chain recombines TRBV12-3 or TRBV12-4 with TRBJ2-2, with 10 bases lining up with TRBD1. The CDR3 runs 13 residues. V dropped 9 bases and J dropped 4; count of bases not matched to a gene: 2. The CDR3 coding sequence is TGTGCCAGTGACAGGGGGCCCACCGGGGAGCTGTTTTTT. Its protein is CASDRGPTGELFF.

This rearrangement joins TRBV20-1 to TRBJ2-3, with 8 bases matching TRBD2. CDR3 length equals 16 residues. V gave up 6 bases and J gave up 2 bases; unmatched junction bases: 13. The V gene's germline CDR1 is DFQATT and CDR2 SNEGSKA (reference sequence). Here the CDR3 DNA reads TGCAGTGCAGTAGAAACCGGGACTAGGTACACAGATACGCAGTATTTT. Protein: CSAVETGTRYTDTQYF.

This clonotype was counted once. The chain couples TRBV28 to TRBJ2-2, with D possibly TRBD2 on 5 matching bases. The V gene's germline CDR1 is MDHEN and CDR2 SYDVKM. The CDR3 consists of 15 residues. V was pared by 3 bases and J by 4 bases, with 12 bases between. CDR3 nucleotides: TGTGCCAGCAGTTTTAGTCCTGCGGGCACCGGGGAGCTGTTTTTT. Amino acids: CASSFSPAGTGELFF.

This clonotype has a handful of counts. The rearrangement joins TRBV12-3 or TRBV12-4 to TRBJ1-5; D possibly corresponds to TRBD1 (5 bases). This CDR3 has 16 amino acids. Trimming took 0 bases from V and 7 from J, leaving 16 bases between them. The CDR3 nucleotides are TGTGCCAGCAGTTTAGCAGATCCAGGGAGGGTACAGCCCCAGCATTTT. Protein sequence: CASSLADPGRVQPQHF.

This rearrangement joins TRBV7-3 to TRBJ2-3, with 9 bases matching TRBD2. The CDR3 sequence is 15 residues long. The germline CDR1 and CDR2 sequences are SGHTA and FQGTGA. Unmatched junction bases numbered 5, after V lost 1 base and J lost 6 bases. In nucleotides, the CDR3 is TGTGCCAGCAGCTTAATGGCGGGAGGGCCCGATACGCAGTATTTT. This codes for CASSLMAGGPDTQYF.

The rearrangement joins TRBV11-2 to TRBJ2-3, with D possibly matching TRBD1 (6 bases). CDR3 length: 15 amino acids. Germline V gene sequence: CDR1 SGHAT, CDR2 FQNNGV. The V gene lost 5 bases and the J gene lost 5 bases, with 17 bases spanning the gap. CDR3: CASSPVGGGLDTQYF. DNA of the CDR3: TGTGCCAGCAGCCCCGTAGGGGGTGGACTAGATACGCAGTATTTT.

As DNA, the CDR3 is TGTGCCACTGGACAGGGCGATGAAAAACTGTTTTTT. Encoded protein: CATGQGDEKLFF. The chain recombines TRBV10-3 with TRBJ1-4, with 8 bases identical to TRBD1. Germline assignment: CDR1 ENHRY and CDR2 SYGVKD. Unmatched junction bases numbered 4, after V lost 10 bases and J lost 6 bases. The CDR3 extends over 12 amino acids.

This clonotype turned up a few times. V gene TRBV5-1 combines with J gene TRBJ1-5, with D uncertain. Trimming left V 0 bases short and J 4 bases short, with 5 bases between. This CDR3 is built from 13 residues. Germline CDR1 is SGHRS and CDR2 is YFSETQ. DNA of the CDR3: TGCGCCAGCAGCTTGGAAACAAATCAGCCCCAGCATTTT. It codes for CASSLETNQPQHF.

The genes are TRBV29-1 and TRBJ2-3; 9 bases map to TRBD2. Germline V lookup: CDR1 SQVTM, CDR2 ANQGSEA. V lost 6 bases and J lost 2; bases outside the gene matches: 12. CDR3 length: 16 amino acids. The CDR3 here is CSVQGAGGRVTDTQYF. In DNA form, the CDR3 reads TGCAGCGTACAAGGAGCGGGCGGGAGGGTCACAGATACGCAGTATTTT.

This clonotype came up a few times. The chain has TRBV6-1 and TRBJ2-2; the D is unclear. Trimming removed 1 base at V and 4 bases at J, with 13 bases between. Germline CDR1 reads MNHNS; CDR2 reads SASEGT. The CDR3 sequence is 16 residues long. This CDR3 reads CASSEVDGLLTGELFF. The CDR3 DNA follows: TGTGCCAGCAGTGAAGTTGACGGATTGCTCACCGGGGAGCTGTTTTTT.

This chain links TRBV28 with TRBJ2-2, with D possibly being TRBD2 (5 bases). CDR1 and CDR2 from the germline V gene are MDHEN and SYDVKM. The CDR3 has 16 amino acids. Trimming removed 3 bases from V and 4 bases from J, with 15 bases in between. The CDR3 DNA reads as TGTGCCAGCAGTTTTGTCCTCCCCCGGGGCACCGGGGAGCTGTTTTTT. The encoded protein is CASSFVLPRGTGELFF. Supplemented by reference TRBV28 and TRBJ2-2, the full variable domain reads DVKVTQSSRYLVKRTGEKVFLECVQDMDHENMFWYRQDPGLGLRLIYFSYDVKMKEKGDIPEGYSVSREKKERFSLILESASTNQTSMYLCASSFVLPRGTGELFFGEGSRLTVL.

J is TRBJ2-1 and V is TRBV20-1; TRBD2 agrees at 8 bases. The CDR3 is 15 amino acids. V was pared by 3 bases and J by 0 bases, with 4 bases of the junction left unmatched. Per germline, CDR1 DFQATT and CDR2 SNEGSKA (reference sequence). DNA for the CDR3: TGCAGTGCTAGGACACGGGGGGGCTCCTACAATGAGCAGTTCTTC. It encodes CSARTRGGSYNEQFF.

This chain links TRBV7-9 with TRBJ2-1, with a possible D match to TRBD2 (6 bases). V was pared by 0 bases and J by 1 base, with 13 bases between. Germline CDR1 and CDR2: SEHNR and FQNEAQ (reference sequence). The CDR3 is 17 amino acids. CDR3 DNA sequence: TGTGCCAGCAGCTTAGCCCGCGGCGGGACGTCCTACAATGAGCAGTTCTTC. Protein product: CASSLARGGTSYNEQFF.

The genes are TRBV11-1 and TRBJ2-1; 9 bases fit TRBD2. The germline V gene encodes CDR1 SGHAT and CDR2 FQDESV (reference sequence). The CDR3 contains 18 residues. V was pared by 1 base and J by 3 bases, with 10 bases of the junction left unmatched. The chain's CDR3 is CASSLEPRGGSGYNEQFF. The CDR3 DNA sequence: TGTGCCAGCAGCTTAGAGCCGCGGGGGGGTAGCGGCTACAATGAGCAGTTCTTC.

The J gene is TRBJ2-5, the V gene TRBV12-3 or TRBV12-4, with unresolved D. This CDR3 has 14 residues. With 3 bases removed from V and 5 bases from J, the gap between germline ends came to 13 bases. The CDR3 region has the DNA TGTGCCAGCAGTTTTCAAAGGCTTTCGGAGACCCAGTACTTC. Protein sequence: CASSFQRLSETQYF.

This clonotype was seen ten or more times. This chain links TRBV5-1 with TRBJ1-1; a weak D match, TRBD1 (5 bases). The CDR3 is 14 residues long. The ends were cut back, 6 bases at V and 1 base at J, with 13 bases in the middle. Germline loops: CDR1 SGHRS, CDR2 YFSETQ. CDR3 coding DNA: TGCGCCAGCACTATCGAGGGACGGAACACTGAAGCTTTCTTT. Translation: CASTIEGRNTEAFF.

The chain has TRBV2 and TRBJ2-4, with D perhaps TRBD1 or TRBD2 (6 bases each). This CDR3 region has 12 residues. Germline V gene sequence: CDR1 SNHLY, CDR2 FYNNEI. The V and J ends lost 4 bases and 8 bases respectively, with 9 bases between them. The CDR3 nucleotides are TGTGCCAGCAGTGCAGGGGAGGACATTCAGTACTTC. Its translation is CASSAGEDIQYF.

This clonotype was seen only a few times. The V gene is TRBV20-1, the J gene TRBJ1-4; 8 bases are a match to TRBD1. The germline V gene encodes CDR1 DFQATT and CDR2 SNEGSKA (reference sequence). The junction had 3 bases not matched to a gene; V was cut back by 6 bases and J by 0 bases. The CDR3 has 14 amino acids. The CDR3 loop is CSARTGSTNEKLFF. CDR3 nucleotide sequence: TGCAGTGCGCGGACAGGGTCAACTAATGAAAAACTGTTTTTT.

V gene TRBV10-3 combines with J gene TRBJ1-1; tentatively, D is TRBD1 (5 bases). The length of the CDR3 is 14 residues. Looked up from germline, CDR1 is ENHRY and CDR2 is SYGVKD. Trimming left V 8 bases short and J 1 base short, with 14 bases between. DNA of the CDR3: TGTGCCATCTTCCAGGGAGGTACGAACACTGAAGCTTTCTTT. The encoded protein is CAIFQGGTNTEAFF.